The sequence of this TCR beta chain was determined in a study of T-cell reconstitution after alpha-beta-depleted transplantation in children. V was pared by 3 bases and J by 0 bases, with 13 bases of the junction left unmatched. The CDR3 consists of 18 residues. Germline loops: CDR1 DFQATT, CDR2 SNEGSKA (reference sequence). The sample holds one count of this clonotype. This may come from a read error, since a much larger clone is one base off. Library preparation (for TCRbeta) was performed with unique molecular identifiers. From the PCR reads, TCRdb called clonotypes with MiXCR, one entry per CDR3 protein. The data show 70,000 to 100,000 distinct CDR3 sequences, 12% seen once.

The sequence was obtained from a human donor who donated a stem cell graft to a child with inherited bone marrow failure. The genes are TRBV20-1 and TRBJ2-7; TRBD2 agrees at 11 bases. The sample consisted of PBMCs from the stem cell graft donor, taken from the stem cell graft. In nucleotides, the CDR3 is TGCAGTGCTAGGCCCACTACTAGCGGGAGCCCTAGCTCCTACGAGCAGTACTTC. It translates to CSARPTTSGSPSSYEQYF.